The rows below give T cell receptor beta chains drawn from one sample of a study of CD8 T cells in ankylosing spondylitis. Each CDR3 protein is one row after TCRdb ran MiXCR on the 5' RACE reads. The table shows approximately 100,000 distinct CDR3 sequences, with approximately 25% occurring only once. What was sequenced was synovial fluid, either unsorted or a sorted T cell fraction (not recorded which). The receptors were sampled from a male donor with ankylosing spondylitis. CDR3s include the opening cysteine and the closing phenylalanine or tryptophan. D genes are given only for firm matches. Not all rows give a size; the values are once, few, many and, for expanded clones, a class.

V,D,size,J,CDR3,DNA
TRBV11-3,.,few,TRBJ2-4,CASSHGVGTSVENIQYF,TGTGCCAGCAGCCACGGGGTGGGGACATCCGTGGAAAACATTCAGTACTTC
TRBV20-1,.,few,TRBJ1-4,CSASGGAREKLFF,TGCAGTGCTAGCGGCGGGGCTAGAGAAAAACTGTTTTTT
TRBV20-1,.,.,TRBJ1-1,CSARQTGSNTEAFF,TGCAGTGCTAGACAGACAGGTTCGAACACTGAAGCTTTCTTT
TRBV13,.,many,TRBJ1-3,CASSLEGLSGNTIYF,TGTGCCAGCAGCTTAGAAGGGCTCTCTGGAAACACCATATATTTT
TRBV7-9,.,.,TRBJ2-1,CASSLVSGRERNEQFF,TGTGCCAGCAGCTTAGTTAGCGGCAGGGAACGAAATGAGCAGTTCTTC
TRBV5-5,.,.,TRBJ2-1,CASSPLGSSYNEQFF,TGTGCCAGCAGCCCGCTCGGAAGCTCCTACAATGAGCAGTTCTTC
TRBV24-1,.,.,TRBJ1-5,CATSSGVQPQHF,TGTGCCACCAGTTCTGGGGTTCAGCCCCAGCATTTT
TRBV2,TRBD1,.,TRBJ1-1,CASSDYRGANTEAFF,TGTGCCAGCAGTGATTACAGGGGGGCCAACACTGAAGCTTTCTTT
TRBV6-1,.,many,TRBJ2-3,CASSVTYRGTDTQYF,TGTGCCAGCAGTGTGACATACCGGGGCACAGATACGCAGTATTTT
TRBV15,.,.,TRBJ2-2,CATSRDRVAGELFF,TGTGCCACCAGCAGAGATAGAGTCGCCGGGGAGCTGTTTTTT
TRBV11-2,TRBD2,.,TRBJ2-2,CASSLGLAGGPGELFF,TGTGCCAGCAGCTTAGGACTAGCGGGAGGGCCCGGGGAGCTGTTTTTT
TRBV11-3,TRBD1,.,TRBJ1-5,CASSTGTGDHQPQHF,TGTGCCAGCAGTACCGGGACAGGGGACCATCAGCCCCAGCATTTT
TRBV12-3/TRBV12-4,.,few,TRBJ2-5,CASSLTGTTQYF,TGTGCCAGCAGTTTGACAGGCACGACCCAGTACTTC
TRBV11-2,TRBD2,few,TRBJ2-1,CASSLQRLAESYNEQFF,TGTGCCAGCAGCTTACAGAGACTAGCGGAATCCTACAATGAGCAGTTCTTC
TRBV5-4,.,.,TRBJ2-1,CASSFRVGPPEGNEQFF,TGTGCCAGCAGCTTTCGGGTTGGGCCGCCTGAGGGTAATGAGCAGTTCTTC
TRBV18,.,.,TRBJ1-4,CASSPSTGNEKLFF,TGTGCCAGCTCACCAAGCACGGGTAATGAAAAACTGTTTTTT
TRBV19,TRBD1,.,TRBJ1-5,CASSIGTGRGGQPQHF,TGTGCCAGTAGTATTGGGACAGGGCGTGGCGGTCAGCCCCAGCATTTT
TRBV11-2,.,.,TRBJ2-5,CASSLAAGGTETQYF,TGTGCCAGCAGCTTAGCGGCAGGGGGGACAGAGACCCAGTACTTC
TRBV20-1,TRBD1,.,TRBJ1-2,CSASPTGSGGYTF,TGCAGTGCTAGCCCGACAGGGTCCGGTGGCTACACCTTC
TRBV7-8,.,few,TRBJ1-1,CASSYRIGGGMNTEAFF,TGTGCCAGCAGCTACAGAATTGGGGGCGGGATGAACACTGAAGCTTTCTTT
TRBV20-1,.,.,TRBJ1-1,CSAAQEPGTEAFF,TGCAGTGCTGCACAGGAGCCTGGCACTGAAGCTTTCTTT
TRBV7-8,TRBD1,.,TRBJ1-6,CASTGALGGVQDSPLHF,TGTGCCAGCACGGGAGCTTTAGGGGGCGTACAGGATTCACCCCTCCACTTT
TRBV5-1,TRBD1,.,TRBJ1-6,CASSLSAQGIGSPLHF,TGCGCCAGCAGCTTGTCGGCACAGGGGATTGGTTCACCCCTCCACTTT
TRBV6-1,.,few,TRBJ2-7,CASRRASLNIHEQYF,TGTGCCAGCAGAAGGGCCTCGCTTAACATCCACGAGCAGTACTTC
TRBV10-3,TRBD2,few,TRBJ2-3,CAISDSLAGAGDTQYF,TGTGCCATCAGTGACTCACTAGCGGGAGCCGGGGATACGCAGTATTTT
TRBV27,.,.,TRBJ2-7,CASKTDAGHPYEQYF,TGTGCCAGCAAGACTGACGCGGGACACCCCTACGAGCAGTACTTC
TRBV10-3,TRBD1,.,TRBJ2-7,CAISERGQGSYEQYF,TGTGCCATCAGTGAGAGGGGGCAGGGCTCCTACGAGCAGTACTTC
TRBV6-1,TRBD2,.,TRBJ2-1,CARSESSGSYNEQFF,TGTGCCAGAAGTGAAAGTAGCGGGAGTTACAATGAGCAGTTCTTC
TRBV20-1,.,many,TRBJ1-3,CSAIQGAGNTIYF,TGCAGTGCGATACAGGGCGCTGGAAACACCATATATTTT
TRBV27,.,.,TRBJ1-5,CASSFPDQPQHF,TGTGCCAGCAGTTTCCCCGACCAGCCCCAGCATTTT
TRBV20-1,.,.,TRBJ2-1,CSKYGYDNEQFF,TGCAGCAAATATGGTTACGACAATGAGCAGTTCTTC
TRBV7-9,.,.,TRBJ2-3,CASSSWVSTDTQYF,TGTGCCAGCAGCAGTTGGGTGAGCACAGATACGCAGTATTTT
TRBV30,TRBD2,few,TRBJ2-1,CAWIQTSGRNYNEQFF,TGTGCCTGGATCCAGACTAGCGGGAGAAACTACAATGAGCAGTTCTTC
TRBV18,.,few,TRBJ1-3,CASSPRAGSSGNTIYF,TGTGCCAGCTCACCACGGGCGGGAAGCTCTGGAAACACCATATATTTT
TRBV27,.,few,TRBJ1-6,CASSTWGGSYNSPLHF,TGTGCCAGCAGTACCTGGGGAGGCTCCTATAATTCACCCCTCCACTTT
TRBV2,.,.,TRBJ2-1,CASIQPLANYNEQFF,TGTGCCAGCATTCAGCCTCTAGCGAACTACAATGAGCAGTTCTTC
TRBV7-8,.,.,TRBJ2-1,CASSLATSYEQFF,TGTGCCAGCAGCTTAGCGACTAGTTATGAGCAGTTCTTC
TRBV2,TRBD1,many,TRBJ1-1,CASSDGTDMNTEAFF,TGTGCCAGCAGTGATGGGACAGATATGAACACTGAAGCTTTCTTT
TRBV12-3/TRBV12-4,TRBD2,.,TRBJ2-7,CASSLELAASYEQYF,TGTGCCAGCAGTTTAGAACTAGCGGCCTCCTACGAGCAGTACTTC
TRBV20-1,.,many,TRBJ2-1,CSARVGLPGAEQFF,TGCAGTGCTAGAGTCGGACTCCCCGGCGCTGAGCAGTTCTTC
TRBV5-1,.,.,TRBJ1-1,CASTIGQNTEAFF,TGCGCCAGCACCATAGGACAGAACACTGAAGCTTTCTTT
TRBV12-3/TRBV12-4,.,.,TRBJ1-6,CASSLAGYNSPLHF,TGTGCCAGCAGTTTGGCCGGCTATAATTCACCCCTCCACTTT
TRBV3-1,.,.,TRBJ1-2,CASGTRQVSGYTF,TGTGCCAGCGGTACCCGACAGGTCTCTGGCTACACCTTC
TRBV6-1,.,.,TRBJ1-5,CASTGGQLLDQPQHF,TGTGCCAGCACCGGAGGACAGCTTTTAGATCAGCCCCAGCATTTT
TRBV29-1,TRBD2,few,TRBJ2-5,CSVEDRGLAGIQETQYF,TGCAGCGTTGAAGATCGAGGGCTAGCGGGAATCCAAGAGACCCAGTACTTC